This is a list of T cell receptor beta chains from one sample in a study of monozygotic twins with inflammatory bowel disease. TCRdb re-called the 5' RACE reads; one entry per CDR3 protein, DNA not given. The sample shows roughly 100,000 distinct CDR3 sequences, and more than 1.5% sits with its ten largest clones. Material: blood. The source is a human donor with ulcerative colitis or Crohn's disease, or a healthy co-twin of an affected twin (not recorded which). Both conserved end residues are part of each CDR3. The order of the fields is J gene, V gene, CDR3 protein.

TRBJ2-5 TRBV20-1 CSALGLAGRETQYF
TRBJ1-2 TRBV12-3/TRBV12-4 CASSPARNYGYTF
TRBJ1-1 TRBV7-8 CASSLYKPNTEAFF
TRBJ2-6 TRBV29-1 CSVSGSGANVLTF
TRBJ2-7 TRBV30 CAWDYRGHEQYF
TRBJ2-3 TRBV20-1 CSARDNADTQYF
TRBJ2-6 TRBV5-1 CASSLQGVGANVLTF
TRBJ1-3 TRBV30 CAWNTRRGNTIYF
TRBJ1-2 TRBV7-2 CASTPGRGAGYTF
TRBJ2-3 TRBV3-1 CASSTGGFPDTQYF
TRBJ2-3 TRBV6-5 CASSYMGTDTQYF
TRBJ2-1 TRBV5-1 CASSFGTTYNEQFF
TRBJ2-7 TRBV5-4 CASSSRTYEQYF
TRBJ1-1 TRBV5-4 CASSLDRDTEAFF
TRBJ1-1 TRBV30 CAWTRTGRPEAFF
TRBJ2-1 TRBV6-6 CASSFSSYNEQFF
TRBJ2-7 TRBV4-2 CASSQVVASGSGNSYEQYF
TRBJ2-2 TRBV7-2 CASSLGGTGELFF
TRBJ2-7 TRBV4-3 CASSPGQEGYEQYF
TRBJ1-3 TRBV6-1 CASRSGVYPSGNTIYF
TRBJ1-6 TRBV4-2 CASSQRIGGNNSPLHF
TRBJ2-7 TRBV7-9 CASSFSGTGLYEQYF
TRBJ2-4 TRBV7-2 CASSLGAGAKNIQYF
TRBJ1-6 TRBV6-6 CARGGGVGSPLHF
TRBJ2-7 TRBV15 CATRREKSYEQYF
TRBJ2-7 TRBV7-9 CASSLTGGGDRSEQYF
TRBJ2-3 TRBV5-6 CASSLDPTGGGSDTQYF
TRBJ2-3 TRBV28 CASRTPGLTQYF
TRBJ2-1 TRBV6-4 CASSVGAGYPREQFF
TRBJ1-2 TRBV5-1 CASRETDYGYTF
TRBJ1-3 TRBV6-1 CASLGENTIYF
TRBJ2-7 TRBV29-1 CSAASSGRSYEQYF
TRBJ2-1 TRBV12-3/TRBV12-4 CASSLSPGRIEQFF
TRBJ2-1 TRBV7-3 CASQETGGTEQFF
TRBJ2-1 TRBV6-1 CASRSTGTGGHNEQFF
TRBJ2-3 TRBV6-2/TRBV6-3 CASSFERERGTDTQYF
TRBJ1-2 TRBV30 CASSEQAVMGRTF
TRBJ2-5 TRBV5-5 CASRTTGGLRGETQYF
TRBJ2-6 TRBV20-1 CSAPGQGLSGANVLTF
TRBJ1-1 TRBV24-1 CATSDPRSGNTEAFF
TRBJ2-1 TRBV30 CAWRETSTSRNEQFF
TRBJ2-7 TRBV27 CASSLYPGQGIYEQYF
TRBJ2-2 TRBV7-3 CASRNPEEGFTGELFF
TRBJ2-3 TRBV7-2 CASSSRAGGGDTQYF
TRBJ2-3 TRBV15 CATSETYTQYF
TRBJ2-7 TRBV20-1 CSSGLAGAYEQYF
TRBJ1-2 TRBV6-1 CASRRGSLSYGYTF